This TCR beta chain was sequenced for a study of T cells expressing NK-cell markers. The CDR3 runs 13 residues. TCRdb reanalyzed the 5' RACE reads and collapses them to one entry per CDR3 protein, without DNA. This sample contains fewer than 550,000 distinct CDR3 sequences. The sequence came from a woman in her forties or fifties in good health. The chain is built from TRBV12-3 or TRBV12-4 and TRBJ1-1; TCRdb designates TRBD1, a call that cannot be tested without DNA. Source material: blood T cells: a sorted CD56 or NKG2C T cell subset, CD4+ or CD8+ T cells, or bulk PBMC T cells (not recorded which). The CDR3 sequence: CASSFGQGGEAFF.